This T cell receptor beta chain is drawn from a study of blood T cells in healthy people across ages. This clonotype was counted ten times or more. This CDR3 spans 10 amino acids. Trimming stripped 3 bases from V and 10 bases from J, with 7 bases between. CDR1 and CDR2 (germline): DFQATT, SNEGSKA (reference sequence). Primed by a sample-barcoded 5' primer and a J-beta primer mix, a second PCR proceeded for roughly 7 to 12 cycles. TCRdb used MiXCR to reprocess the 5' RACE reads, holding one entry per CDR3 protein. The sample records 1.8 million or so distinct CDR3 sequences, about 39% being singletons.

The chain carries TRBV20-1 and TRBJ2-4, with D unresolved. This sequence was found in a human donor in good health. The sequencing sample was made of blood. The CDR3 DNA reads TGCAGTGCTAGGGAGCTTATTCAGTACTTC. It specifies CSARELIQYF.